The 16 T cell receptor beta chains given below trace back to one sample, sequenced in a study of T cell repertoires in cytomegalovirus infection. Antigens for these TCRs are unknown. From the reads, TCRdb called clonotypes with MiXCR, one entry per CDR3 protein. Among 550,000 to 850,000 distinct CDR3 sequences listed, roughly 30% were seen once. Specimen: cultured PBMCs, collected from culture after CMV antigen stimulation. Receptors originate from a human donor in good health (CMV status not recorded). Some clones in this sample may be carry-over from other donors' samples.

The chain has TRBV11-2 and TRBJ2-2, with 8 bases matching TRBD2. This CDR3 contains 16 residues. The J segment lost 5 bases and the V segment lost 5 bases, leaving 10 bases of the junction unmatched. In germline, CDR1 is SGHAT, CDR2 FQNNGV. For the CDR3, the DNA is TGTGCCAGCAGCCCCCTTAGCGGGAAGGGGACCGGGGAGCTGTTTTTT. It is translated as CASSPLSGKGTGELFF.

J is TRBJ1-3 and V is TRBV7-9; D may be TRBD1 (5 bases). The V end was cut by 3 bases, the J end by 2 bases, with 11 bases between. This CDR3 spans 15 amino acids. Per germline, CDR1 SEHNR and CDR2 FQNEAQ (reference sequence). The CDR3 loop reads CASSFRGGAGNTIYF. The CDR3 nucleotides read TGTGCCAGCAGCTTCCGGGGGGGGGCTGGAAACACCATATATTTT.

This clonotype was counted many times. The chain recombines TRBV7-2 with TRBJ1-1; no definite D call. This CDR3 has 14 residues. Per the germline V gene, CDR1 is SGHTA and CDR2 is FQGNSA. V was shortened by 1 base and J by 4 bases, with 10 bases between the two germline ends. CDR3 region: CASSLGSVGTEAFF. The CDR3 nucleotides read TGTGCCAGCAGCTTAGGGTCTGTAGGCACTGAAGCTTTCTTT.

This clonotype was seen only once. This sequence joins TRBV20-1 and TRBJ1-5; 10 nucleotides line up with TRBD1. The V segment lost 0 bases and the J segment 7 bases; nucleotides outside the gene matches: 3. This CDR3 contains 14 residues. CDR1 is DFQATT, CDR2 SNEGSKA, per germline (reference sequence). CDR3 loop: CSAREGTGVQPQHF. Here the CDR3 DNA reads TGCAGTGCTAGAGAGGGGACAGGGGTACAGCCCCAGCATTTT.

CDR3 sequence reads: CASSQLGGEAFF. The CDR3 nucleotides read TGTGCCAGCAGCCAATTGGGAGGTGAAGCTTTCTTT. The chain has TRBV14 and TRBJ1-1; D unresolved. V dropped 2 bases and J dropped 7 bases, with 8 bases sitting between them. Germline CDR1 SGHDN, CDR2 FVKESK. The CDR3 extends over 12 amino acids.

V usage is TRBV7-2 and J usage is TRBJ2-5; 8 bases align to TRBD2. Germline CDR1 and CDR2: SGHTA and FQGNSA. The CDR3 has 15 amino acids. V lost 3 bases, J lost 4 bases, and 7 bases stayed unmatched. This chain's CDR3 is CASSFQGLVGETQYF. As DNA, the CDR3 is TGTGCCAGCAGCTTCCAGGGACTAGTAGGAGAGACCCAGTACTTC. The whole variable domain, remainder taken from reference TRBV7-2 and TRBJ2-5, is GAGVSQSPSNKVTEKGKDVELRCDPISGHTALYWYRQSLGQGLEFLIYFQGNSAPDKSGLPSDRFSAERTGGSVSTLTIQRTQQEDSAVYLCASSFQGLVGETQYFGPGTRLLVL.

The V and J genes are TRBV7-2 and TRBJ2-3; D is unresolved. Looked up from germline, CDR1 is SGHTA and CDR2 is FQGNSA. The length of the CDR3 is 13 residues. Trimming took off 5 bases at V and 5 bases at J, with 11 bases between the two ends. CDR3 bases: TGTGCCAGCAGCCCCAGGCCGGAAGATACGCAGTATTTT. Translated, it gives CASSPRPEDTQYF.

V usage is TRBV27 and J usage is TRBJ2-7; perhaps TRBD2 as D (5 bases). Germline CDR1 and CDR2: MNHEY and SMNVEV (reference sequence). The CDR3 spans 13 residues. The V gene lost 10 bases and the J gene lost 0 bases, with 13 bases spanning the gap. Here the CDR3 DNA reads TGTGCCACCGGGGAGAGAGGCTCCTACGAGCAGTACTTC. Translated, it gives CATGERGSYEQYF.

V and J are TRBV19 and TRBJ2-1; tentatively, D is TRBD2 (5 bases). CDR3 length: 14 amino acids. V lost 3 bases and J lost 9, with 15 bases in between. The V gene's germline CDR1 is LNHDA and CDR2 SQIVND (reference sequence). CDR3 protein: CASSIVPSSFEQFF. The CDR3 bases are TGTGCCAGTAGTATTGTTCCTAGCTCCTTTGAGCAGTTCTTC.

CDR3 amino acids: CASSLLDGNTIYF. The DNA for the CDR3 is TGTGCCAGCAGCTTGTTGGATGGAAACACCATATATTTT. The chain links TRBV7-9 to TRBJ1-3; D unresolved. V gave up 3 bases and J gave up 3 bases, with 6 bases separating them. CDR1 SEHNR and CDR2 FQNEAQ come from the germline V gene (reference sequence). The CDR3 has 13 residues.

This clonotype was observed a few times. The V gene is TRBV3-1, the J gene TRBJ1-2; D perhaps matches TRBD1 (6 bases). The CDR3 sequence is 14 residues long. Trimming cost V 4 bases and J 6 bases, with 15 bases left between them. Germline V CDR1 and CDR2: LGHDT, YNNKEL (reference sequence). The DNA of the CDR3 is TGTGCCAGCAGCCCCAGGGGATGGGGCCATGGCTACACCTTC. Translating gives CASSPRGWGHGYTF.

This clonotype was seen a few times. J is TRBJ2-5 and V is TRBV28; 8 bases are a match to TRBD2. The germline CDR1 and CDR2 sequences are MDHEN and SYDVKM. The CDR3 totals 15 residues. V was clipped by 5 bases and J by 3 bases; unmatched bases: 8. CDR3: CASSRGLALKETQYF. The CDR3 bases are TGTGCCAGCAGTCGCGGACTAGCTCTAAAAGAGACCCAGTACTTC. Combining the CDR3 with reference TRBV28 and TRBJ2-5 gives the whole variable domain DVKVTQSSRYLVKRTGEKVFLECVQDMDHENMFWYRQDPGLGLRLIYFSYDVKMKEKGDIPEGYSVSREKKERFSLILESASTNQTSMYLCASSRGLALKETQYFGPGTRLLVL.

The rearrangement uses TRBV4-1 and TRBJ2-1; D not resolved. The CDR3 spans 15 residues. The V and J ends lost 1 base and 6 bases respectively, with 13 bases between them. The germline V gene encodes CDR1 MGHRA and CDR2 YSYEKL. This chain's CDR3 is CASSQVGQTINEQFF. CDR3 DNA: TGCGCCAGCAGCCAAGTAGGGCAGACCATCAATGAGCAGTTCTTC.

The chain joins TRBV7-9 to TRBJ2-2; the D gene is possibly TRBD2 (6 bases). Germline loops: CDR1 SEHNR, CDR2 FQNEAQ (reference sequence). V was pared by 0 bases and J by 3 bases, with 14 bases between. The CDR3 is 17 residues long. The CDR3, as DNA: TGTGCCAGCAGCTTAGCGGCTAACTGGAGGGACACCGGGGAGCTGTTTTTT. Translated, it gives CASSLAANWRDTGELFF.

This clonotype showed up many times. This sequence joins TRBV7-2 and TRBJ2-5, with 15 bases aligning to TRBD2. After removal of 5 bases from V and 2 bases from J, the junction contained 6 bases not matched to a gene. CDR1 and CDR2 (germline): SGHTA, FQGNSA. This CDR3 is built from 17 residues. The CDR3: CASSRTSGGAIQETQYF. The CDR3 coding sequence is TGTGCCAGCAGCCGGACTAGCGGGGGGGCCATACAAGAGACCCAGTACTTC. Full variable domain (missing parts from reference TRBV7-2 and TRBJ2-5): GAGVSQSPSNKVTEKGKDVELRCDPISGHTALYWYRQSLGQGLEFLIYFQGNSAPDKSGLPSDRFSAERTGGSVSTLTIQRTQQEDSAVYLCASSRTSGGAIQETQYFGPGTRLLVL.

This clonotype was seen repeatedly, ten times or more. The chain links TRBV6-1 to TRBJ2-1; TRBD2 aligns across 8 bases. V lost 5 bases to trimming and J lost 4 bases; unmatched junction nucleotides: 4. This CDR3 is 14 amino acids long. CDR1 and CDR2 (germline): MNHNS, SASEGT. Here the CDR3 reads CASSRTSGYNEQFF. CDR3 DNA sequence: TGTGCCAGCAGTAGAACTAGCGGTTACAATGAGCAGTTCTTC.